The table lists the clone carrying this TCR beta chain with a few counts. The data derive from a study of blood T cell repertoires in COVID-19. Study in general: In each case, the material was cDNA or gDNA derived from T cells, B-cell-depleted T cells, or PBMCs.

TCRdb keeps only in-frame clones here, not all; method: immunoSEQ multiplex PCR. This table holds about 280,000 clones, 65% to 90% found once. The sequence derives from a man aged 45 to 65 with active or convalescent COVID-19. Sequenced: peripheral blood.

DNA for the CDR3: TGTGCCAGCAGGTGGGACAGGGCTGGGGCCAACGTCCTGACTTTC. This codes for CASRWDRAGANVLTF. The rearrangement links TRBV2 to TRBJ2-6, with 9 positions matching TRBD1. In germline, CDR1 is SNHLY, CDR2 FYNNEI. This CDR3 is built from 15 residues. The V and J ends lost 6 bases and 2 bases, in that order; junction bases with no gene match: 2.